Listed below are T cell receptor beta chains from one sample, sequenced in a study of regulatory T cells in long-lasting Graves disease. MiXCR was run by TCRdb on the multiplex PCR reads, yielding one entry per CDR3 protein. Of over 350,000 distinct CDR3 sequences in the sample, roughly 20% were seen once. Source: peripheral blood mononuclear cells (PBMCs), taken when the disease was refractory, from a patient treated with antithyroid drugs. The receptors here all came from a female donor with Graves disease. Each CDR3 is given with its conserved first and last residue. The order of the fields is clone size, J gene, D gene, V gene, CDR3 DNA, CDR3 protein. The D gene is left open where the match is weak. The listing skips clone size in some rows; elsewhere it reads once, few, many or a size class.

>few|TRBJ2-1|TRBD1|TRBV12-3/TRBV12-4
TGTGCCAGCAGTGCCGGAACAGGGGGGTATGAGCAGTTCTTC
CASSAGTGGYEQFF
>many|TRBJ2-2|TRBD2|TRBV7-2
TGTGCCAGCAGTTTAGCGGGATCGAACACCGGGGAGCTGTTTTTT
CASSLAGSNTGELFF
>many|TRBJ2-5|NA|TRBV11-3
TGTGCCAGCAGCCCGGAAGGGGGAGAGACCCAGTACTTC
CASSPEGGETQYF
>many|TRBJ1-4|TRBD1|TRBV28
TGTGCCAGCAGTATCCTCGGGACAGGGCTTGAAAAACTGTTTTTT
CASSILGTGLEKLFF
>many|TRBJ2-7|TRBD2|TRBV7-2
TGTGCCAGCAGCTTCTCGGCGGGAGGGCTGGGGGAGCAGTACTTC
CASSFSAGGLGEQYF
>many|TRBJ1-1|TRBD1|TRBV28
TGTGCCAGCAGTGACGACAGGGGCAGTTCTTTCTTT
CASSDDRGSSFF
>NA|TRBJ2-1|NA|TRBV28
TGTGCCAGCAGTTTTGGGGATGAGCAGTTCTTC
CASSFGDEQFF
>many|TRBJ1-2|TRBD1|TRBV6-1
TGTGCCAGCAGTGATTGGGACAGCTATGGCTACACCTTC
CASSDWDSYGYTF
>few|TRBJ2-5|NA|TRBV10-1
TGCGCCAGCAGTTATATTCGCGGACAAGAGACCCAGTACTTC
CASSYIRGQETQYF
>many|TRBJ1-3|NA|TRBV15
TGTGCCACCAGCAGAGAGGCGAGCGGAGTGGGAAACACCATATATTTT
CATSREASGVGNTIYF
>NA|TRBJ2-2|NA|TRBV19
TGTGCCAGTAGTATAGGGGCGGAGCTGTTTTTT
CASSIGAELFF
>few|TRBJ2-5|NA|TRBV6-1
TGTGCCAGCAGTACCGACAAGCGGACCCAGTACTTC
CASSTDKRTQYF
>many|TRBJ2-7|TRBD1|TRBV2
TGTGCCAGCAACCGGGACAGGGGATACGAGCAGTACTTC
CASNRDRGYEQYF
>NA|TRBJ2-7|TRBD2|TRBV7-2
TGTGCCAGCAGCCAGGGACTAGTCCCCTCCTACGAGCAGTACTTC
CASSQGLVPSYEQYF
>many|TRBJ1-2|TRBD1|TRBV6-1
TGTGCCAGCAGTCTCGACAGGGGGGGCTACACCTTC
CASSLDRGGYTF
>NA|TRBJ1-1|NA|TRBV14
TGTGCCAGCAGCCAAGATCTCGGACAATTTGCTGAAGCTTTCTTT
CASSQDLGQFAEAFF
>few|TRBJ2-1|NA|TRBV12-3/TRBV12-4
TGTGCCAGCAGCCCGGGCAGTAGCTCCTACAATGAGCAGTTCTTC
CASSPGSSSYNEQFF
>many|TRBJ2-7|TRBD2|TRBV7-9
TGTGCCAGCAGCTTAGGGGGCGGGAGTAGTTACGAGCAGTACTTC
CASSLGGGSSYEQYF